This T cell receptor (beta chain) was identified during a study of vaccination and CD4 T cells after COVID-19. Germline CDR1 is LNHNV and CDR2 is YYDKDF (reference sequence). The CDR3 is 13 residues long. Deletions cut 5 bases from V and 3 bases from J, with 8 bases between. Treatment: approximately nine-day PBMC culture with coronavirus spike peptide pools or control peptides (ViraFEST assay). First, ViraFEST expanded antigen-specific T cells with peptide pools, and next it sequenced the TCRs. Culture of approximately 2.1 million PBMCs per well took place with about 10 IU/ml IL-2 and 8.5 to 10 ug/ml peptide pools. Regarding the study as a whole: SARS-CoV-2-reactive clonotypes showed a nonsignificant median rise from about 20 to 38. Within convalescent individuals, 304 out of 307 vaccine-specific clones proved to be spike mono-reactive.

Of note for this clonotype: Its cognate antigen is unknown.

The study sequenced cultured CD4+ T cell DNA using the Oncomine TCR Beta short-read assay. TCRdb independently ran MiXCR on the PCR reads; one entry per CDR3 protein. The table lists about 19,000 distinct CDR3 sequences, around two fifths of them singletons. The chain combines TRBV15 with TRBJ1-3; perhaps TRBD1 as D (5 bases). The sequence was collected from a human donor with COVID-19. Sequenced input: cultured CD4+ T cells from blood. The CDR3 nucleotides are TGTGCCACCAGCTTCAGGGTTGGAAACACCATATATTTT. This codes for CATSFRVGNTIYF.